Following are 29 T cell receptor beta chains from one sample sequenced in a study of Ad26.COV2.S vaccination and SARS-CoV-2 variants. Produced via immunoSEQ multiplex PCR; TCRdb's table is partial and in-frame only. The data show 300,000 to 400,000 clones, with around 83% seen just once and 1.9% held by the top ten. Treatment of the sample: around 19 received Ad26.COV2.S at low or high dose, single or two shots; 5 received placebo; per-sample allocation not given. Specimen acquisition occurred on day 63 following the initial vaccine or placebo injection. Sequencing was performed on peripheral blood, taken in a trial of Ad26.COV2.S vaccine versus placebo. Receptors originate from a person between 18 and 65 years old who received the Ad26.COV2.S COVID-19 vaccine or a placebo.

CDR3 DNA sequence: TGTGCCAGCAGTTACTCGGACGGTCCCTACGAGCAGTACTTC. This codes for CASSYSDGPYEQYF. The chain couples TRBV6-2 or TRBV6-3 to TRBJ2-7; D unresolved. The V gene's germline CDR1 is MNHEY and CDR2 SVGEGT. Trimming stripped 0 bases from V and 2 bases from J, with 8 bases between. This CDR3 is built from 14 residues.

The rearrangement joins TRBV5-6 to TRBJ1-2; TRBD1 is a possible D gene (6 bases). The CDR3 totals 12 residues. Germline V gene data show CDR1 as SGHDT and CDR2 as YYEEEE. V was shortened by 3 bases and J by 5 bases, with 8 bases between the two germline ends. The CDR3 DNA reads as TGTGCCAGCAGCTCCGGACAGTATGGCTACACCTTC. Its translation is CASSSGQYGYTF.

The table lists this clone with a count of one. The V and J genes are TRBV6-5 and TRBJ1-2; TRBD1 agrees at 9 bases. V was pared by 6 bases and J by 7 bases, with 9 bases of the junction left unmatched. CDR3 length: 14 residues. CDR1 MNHEY and CDR2 SVGAGI come from the germline V gene. In DNA form, the CDR3 reads TGTGCCAGCAGCCCGGTTGAGACAGGGGGTGGCTACACCTTC. Its translation: CASSPVETGGGYTF.

This clone was detected once. The chain combines TRBV18 with TRBJ1-1; tentatively, D is TRBD1 (5 bases). The V and J ends lost 4 bases and 5 bases respectively, with 11 bases between them. In germline, CDR1 is KGHSH, CDR2 LQKENI. The CDR3 consists of 13 residues. The CDR3 coding sequence is TGTGCCAGCTCACGAGGTACAGGAACTGAAGCTTTCTTT. Protein: CASSRGTGTEAFF.

The CDR3 loop is CASSLGPARQSPLHF. The CDR3 region has the DNA TGTGCCAGCAGCTTAGGGCCAGCTAGACAGTCACCCCTCCACTTT. The chain couples TRBV11-2 to TRBJ1-6, with D possibly TRBD1 on 5 matching bases. V was pared by 1 base and J by 10 bases, with 14 bases between. Germline V gives CDR1 SGHAT, CDR2 FQNNGV. The CDR3 loop spans 15 amino acids.

This clone came up once. The J gene is TRBJ2-5, the V gene TRBV11-2; tentatively, D is TRBD2 (6 bases). The V end lost 4 bases, the J end lost 0 bases, and 18 bases lay between the germline ends. This CDR3 region has 17 residues. Germline V gene lookup returns CDR1 SGHAT and CDR2 FQNNGV. CDR3 coding DNA: TGTGCCAGCAGCTCTTCCGGGACTGGTCGATACCAAGAGACCCAGTACTTC. It specifies CASSSSGTGRYQETQYF.

The chain recombines TRBV5-1 with TRBJ2-5; D is perhaps TRBD1 or TRBD2 (6 bases each). The V and J ends lost 2 bases and 2 bases respectively, with 10 bases between them. Germline V CDR1 and CDR2: SGHRS, YFSETQ. The CDR3 consists of 14 residues. The CDR3: CASSFTGRQETQYF. The DNA for the CDR3 is TGCGCCAGCAGCTTTACAGGGAGGCAAGAGACCCAGTACTTC. The entire variable domain, with the rest obtained from reference TRBV5-1 and TRBJ2-5, is as follows: KAGVTQTPRYLIKTRGQQVTLSCSPISGHRSVSWYQQTPGQGLQFLFEYFSETQRNKGNFPGRFSGRQFSNSRSEMNVSTLELGDSALYLCASSFTGRQETQYFGPGTRLLVL.

CDR3 sequence: CASSRAGTGESPLHF. CDR3 coding DNA: TGTGCCAGCAGTCGAGCCGGGACAGGGGAATCACCCCTCCACTTT. The chain uses TRBV6-5 and TRBJ1-6; 10 bases match TRBD1. The V and J ends lost 5 bases and 10 bases, in that order; junction bases with no gene match: 8. The CDR3 length is 15 residues. CDR1 and CDR2 (germline): MNHEY, SVGAGI.

The rearrangement joins TRBV6-2 or TRBV6-3 to TRBJ1-2, with D unclear. Germline V gene sequence: CDR1 MNHEY, CDR2 SVGEGT. This CDR3 comprises 15 residues. Trimming removed 6 bases at V and 5 bases at J, with 19 bases between. The CDR3 is CASSSITANYYGYTF. In DNA, the CDR3 is TGTGCCAGCAGCTCCATTACAGCTAACTATTATGGCTACACCTTC.

The J gene is TRBJ1-1, the V gene TRBV2; D unresolved. Trimming removed 4 bases at V and 0 bases at J, with 6 bases between. The CDR3 runs to 13 residues. CDR1 and CDR2 from the germline V gene are SNHLY and FYNNEI. Here the CDR3 reads CASSGEVNTEAFF. The CDR3 DNA sequence: TGTGCCAGCAGTGGTGAAGTGAACACTGAAGCTTTCTTT.

This chain links TRBV2 with TRBJ2-1; 8 positions agree with TRBD1. This CDR3 has 12 amino acids. V was pared by 3 bases and J by 9 bases, with 1 base of the junction left unmatched. Germline V gene lookup returns CDR1 SNHLY and CDR2 FYNNEI. CDR3 region: CASSEGTGEQFF. The CDR3 region has the DNA TGTGCCAGCAGTGAGGGGACAGGTGAGCAGTTCTTC.

The J gene is TRBJ2-7, the V gene TRBV19; D might be TRBD1 (6 bases). Per germline, CDR1 LNHDA and CDR2 SQIVND (reference sequence). The CDR3 is made up of 14 amino acids. Trimming cost V 6 bases and J 0 bases, with 12 bases left between them. The CDR3 bases are TGTGCCAGTAGGCCCAGGGGTGGCTCCTACGAGCAGTACTTC. Its translation: CASRPRGGSYEQYF.

V is TRBV5-1 and J is TRBJ1-1; D is undetermined. CDR3 length equals 15 residues. Deletions cut 1 base from V and 1 base from J, with 11 bases between. CDR1 and CDR2 from the germline V gene are SGHRS and YFSETQ. CDR3 nucleotide sequence: TGCGCCAGCAGCTTGTTTGTGATATCGAACACTGAAGCTTTCTTT. Translating it yields CASSLFVISNTEAFF.

The chain has TRBV7-2 and TRBJ2-5; perhaps D is TRBD1 or TRBD2 (6 bases each). Germline V gene lookup returns CDR1 SGHTA and CDR2 FQGNSA. V shed 0 bases and J shed 2 bases, with 25 bases lying between them. The CDR3 has 20 amino acids. CDR3 in DNA: TGTGCCAGCAGCTTAGCTGGTGGGCAACGGGGGCTGCTACTACAAGAGACCCAGTACTTC. Amino acids: CASSLAGGQRGLLLQETQYF.

The V gene is TRBV18, the J gene TRBJ2-7, with 8 positions matching TRBD1. J was trimmed by 1 base and V by 3 bases; bases with no gene match: 2. Germline V gene lookup returns CDR1 KGHSH and CDR2 LQKENI. CDR3 size: 14 residues. The CDR3 DNA sequence: TGTGCCAGCTCACCCTACAGGGGGTCCTACGAGCAGTACTTC. It specifies CASSPYRGSYEQYF.

This clone was seen a handful of times. V usage is TRBV6-5 and J usage is TRBJ1-1, with 10 bases lining up with TRBD1. The CDR3 sequence is 16 residues long. V shed 2 bases, J shed 2 bases, and the junction held 5 bases outside the gene matches. CDR1 and CDR2 from the germline V gene are MNHEY and SVGAGI. CDR3 protein: CASSYPRTGGNTEAFF. The CDR3 region has the DNA TGTGCCAGCAGTTACCCCCGGACAGGGGGAAACACTGAAGCTTTCTTT.

The rearrangement links TRBV11-1 to TRBJ1-1, with 8 bases that match TRBD1. There are 14 residues in the CDR3. Germline trimming cut 6 bases from V and 3 bases from J; bases unmatched to any gene: 6. The V gene's germline CDR1 is SGHAT and CDR2 FQDESV (reference sequence). The CDR3 nucleotides read TGTGCCAGCAGTCCCGGACAGGGTTACACTGAAGCTTTCTTT. Its protein is CASSPGQGYTEAFF.

The chain carries TRBV7-8 and TRBJ1-2; D may be TRBD1 (5 bases). Trimming took off 1 base at V and 10 bases at J, with 25 bases between the two ends. The CDR3 contains 17 residues. Germline V gene lookup returns CDR1 SGHVS and CDR2 FQNEAQ. In DNA form, the CDR3 reads TGTGCCAGCAGCTTAGTGGCCGGTCCCTCCTTAGGGGATGACTACACCTTC. Amino acid sequence: CASSLVAGPSLGDDYTF.

V and J are TRBV5-1 and TRBJ1-2; D unresolved. This CDR3 contains 13 residues. V was trimmed by 0 bases and J by 4 bases, leaving 7 bases between them. Per the germline V gene, CDR1 is SGHRS and CDR2 is YFSETQ. The CDR3 nucleotides read TGCGCCAGCAGCTTGGACACAGCCTATGGCTACACCTTC. Encoded protein: CASSLDTAYGYTF.

J is TRBJ2-2 and V is TRBV5-4, with 7 nucleotides matching TRBD2. The CDR3 consists of 17 residues. V shed 4 bases, J shed 6 bases, and the junction held 15 bases outside the gene matches. The germline CDR1 and CDR2 sequences are SGHNT and YYREEE (reference sequence). As DNA, the CDR3 is TGTGCCAGCAGCGCAGGAGCGGGGCCCCTCAAGGCCGGGGAGCTGTTTTTT. This sequence encodes CASSAGAGPLKAGELFF.

This clone has a single count. CDR3 coding DNA: TGCGCCAGCAGCTTTAGAGTGGAGGAGACCCAGTACTTC. It is translated as CASSFRVEETQYF. This chain connects TRBV5-1 to TRBJ2-5, with D unresolved. The CDR3 extends over 13 amino acids. V lost 2 bases and J 5 bases, leaving 10 bases between the germline ends. The germline V gene has CDR1 SGHRS and CDR2 YFSETQ. The full variable domain, its missing parts supplied by reference TRBV5-1 and TRBJ2-5, is KAGVTQTPRYLIKTRGQQVTLSCSPISGHRSVSWYQQTPGQGLQFLFEYFSETQRNKGNFPGRFSGRQFSNSRSEMNVSTLELGDSALYLCASSFRVEETQYFGPGTRLLVL.

This clone has just a few counts. V gene TRBV20-1 combines with J gene TRBJ1-1, with TRBD1 as a possible D gene (5 bases). This CDR3 region has 11 residues. V dropped 6 bases and J dropped 11 bases, with 16 bases sitting between them. Germline V gene data show CDR1 as DFQATT and CDR2 as SNEGSKA (reference sequence). CDR3 residues: CSAPSGVVAFF. The CDR3, as DNA: TGCAGTGCCCCATCGGGGGTTGTTGCTTTCTTT.

The chain uses TRBV24-1 and TRBJ2-3, with no clear D. Germline V gene sequence: CDR1 KGHDR, CDR2 SFDVKD. The CDR3 totals 11 residues. Between the trimmed V and J ends, which lost 5 bases and 5 bases, there was a span of 4 bases. CDR3 region: CATSVGDTQYF. CDR3 sequence (DNA): TGTGCCACCAGTGTGGGAGATACGCAGTATTTT.

The genes are TRBV6-7 and TRBJ2-7; TRBD2 might be the D (5 bases). TRBV6-7 counts as an open reading frame of uncertain function. The CDR3 is 15 residues long. Trimming shortened V by 10 bases and J by 1 base, and 20 bases separated the two germline ends. CDR3: CANPKAAWRSYEQYF. For the CDR3, the DNA is TGTGCCAACCCAAAGGCAGCCTGGAGGTCCTACGAGCAGTACTTC.

The chain combines TRBV30 with TRBJ1-1; possibly TRBD1 for D (6 bases). In germline, CDR1 is GTSNPN, CDR2 SVGIG (reference sequence). The CDR3 has 13 residues. V dropped 0 bases and J dropped 11 bases, with 16 bases sitting between them. CDR3 region: CAWSVRLEGGAFF. DNA for the CDR3: TGTGCCTGGAGTGTACGATTGGAGGGGGGGGCTTTCTTT. Combining the CDR3 with reference TRBV30 and TRBJ1-1 gives the whole variable domain SQTIHQWPATLVQPVGSPLSLECTVEGTSNPNLYWYRQAAGRGLQLLFYSVGIGQISSEVPQNLSASRPQDRQFILSSKKLLLSDSGFYLCAWSVRLEGGAFFGQGTRLTVV.

A note on this clone: One end of the junction is discordant with germline, which a read error may explain. This chain joins TRBV7-7 and TRBJ2-2, with 7 bases that match TRBD1. This CDR3 is 14 amino acids long. Germline V gene sequence: CDR1 SSHAT, CDR2 FNYEAQ (reference sequence). This CDR3 is CASSFGTATGELFF. CDR3 DNA: TGTGCTAGCAGCTTTGGGACAGCCACCGGGGAGCTGTTTTTT.

This chain links TRBV11-2 with TRBJ1-1; tentatively, D is TRBD1 (6 bases). CDR1 is SGHAT and CDR2 is FQNNGV in the germline V gene. Deletions cut 2 bases from V and 0 bases from J, with 7 bases between. This CDR3 is built from 14 residues. CDR3 protein: CASSLQGMNTEAFF. The CDR3 bases are TGTGCCAGCAGCTTACAGGGGATGAACACTGAAGCTTTCTTT. Together with reference TRBV11-2 and TRBJ1-1, the CDR3 gives the full variable domain: EAGVAQSPRYKIIEKRQSVAFWCNPISGHATLYWYQQILGQGPKLLIQFQNNGVVDDSQLPKDRFSAERLKGVDSTLKIQPAKLEDSAVYLCASSLQGMNTEAFFGQGTRLTVV.

The chain carries TRBV5-4 and TRBJ2-2, with D uncertain. The CDR3 loop spans 14 amino acids. The germline CDR1 and CDR2 sequences are SGHNT and YYREEE (reference sequence). The germline V and J ends were trimmed by 0 bases and 5 bases, with 8 bases remaining between them. The CDR3 sequence: CASSLDGKTGELFF. The CDR3 region has the DNA TGTGCCAGCAGCTTGGACGGCAAGACCGGGGAGCTGTTTTTT.

The genes are TRBV18 and TRBJ2-5; the D is unclear. This CDR3 contains 12 residues. V was pared by 3 bases and J by 5 bases, with 7 bases between. Germline assignment: CDR1 KGHSH and CDR2 LQKENI. CDR3 nucleotide sequence: TGTGCCAGCTCACCCCAAGTGGAGACCCAGTACTTC. Amino acid sequence: CASSPQVETQYF.